The source of this T cell receptor (beta chain) is a study of blood T cell repertoires in COVID-19. Study-level information: The United States, Italy and Spain provided the acute and convalescent COVID-19 samples. PBMCs, B-cell-depleted T cells, or T cells provided the cDNA or gDNA that made up the material.

All recovered Cohort 3 donors got two negative PCRs, got clearance, or saw symptom resolution. Per the original data handling: Reference gene primer amplification yielded estimated nucleated cell counts. The data were produced by immunoSEQ multiplex PCR, yet TCRdb's version contains in-frame clones alone and is incomplete. From that table come the V and J calls and clone size; the DNA was used to work out D and trimming. The data hold 150,000 to 200,000 clones, with approximately 90% observed a single time. The junction had 4 bases not matched to a gene; V was cut back by 6 bases and J by 3 bases. Germline V gene sequence: CDR1 MNHEY, CDR2 SMNVEV (reference sequence). The CDR3 extends over 14 amino acids.

The chain uses TRBV27 and TRBJ1-4, with 7 bases identical to TRBD1. The sequencing sample was made of PBMCs or T cells enriched from blood (not recorded which). This receptor was obtained from a young woman who had recovered from COVID-19. CDR3 protein: CASRAGTANEKLFF. Written as DNA, the CDR3 is TGTGCCAGCAGGGCCGGGACAGCTAATGAAAAACTGTTTTTT.